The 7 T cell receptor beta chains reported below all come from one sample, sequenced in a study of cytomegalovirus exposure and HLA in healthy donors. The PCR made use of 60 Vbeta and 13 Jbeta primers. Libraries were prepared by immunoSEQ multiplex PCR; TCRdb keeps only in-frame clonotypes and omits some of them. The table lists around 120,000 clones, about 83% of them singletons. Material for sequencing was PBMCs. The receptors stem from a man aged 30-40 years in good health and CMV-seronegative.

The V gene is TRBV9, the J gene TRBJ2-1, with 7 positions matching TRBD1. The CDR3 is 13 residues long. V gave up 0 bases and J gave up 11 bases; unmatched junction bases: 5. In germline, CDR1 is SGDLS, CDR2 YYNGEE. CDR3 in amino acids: CASSVVTGRQQFF. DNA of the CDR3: TGTGCCAGCAGCGTAGTGACAGGGCGACAGCAGTTCTTC.

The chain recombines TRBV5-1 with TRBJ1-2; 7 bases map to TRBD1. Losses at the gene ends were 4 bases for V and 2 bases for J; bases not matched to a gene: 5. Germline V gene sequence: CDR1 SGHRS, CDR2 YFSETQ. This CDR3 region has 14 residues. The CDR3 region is CASSLSTGNYGYTF. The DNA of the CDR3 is TGCGCCAGCAGCCTTTCGACAGGGAACTATGGCTACACCTTC. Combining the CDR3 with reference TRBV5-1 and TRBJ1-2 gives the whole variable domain KAGVTQTPRYLIKTRGQQVTLSCSPISGHRSVSWYQQTPGQGLQFLFEYFSETQRNKGNFPGRFSGRQFSNSRSEMNVSTLELGDSALYLCASSLSTGNYGYTFGSGTRLTVV.

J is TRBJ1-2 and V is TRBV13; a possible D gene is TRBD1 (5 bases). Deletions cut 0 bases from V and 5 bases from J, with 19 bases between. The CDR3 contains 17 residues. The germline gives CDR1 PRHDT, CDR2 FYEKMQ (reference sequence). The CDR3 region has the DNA TGTGCCAGCAGCTTAGGAGGCAGGGCCGTTGGGCTTTATGGCTACACCTTC. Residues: CASSLGGRAVGLYGYTF.

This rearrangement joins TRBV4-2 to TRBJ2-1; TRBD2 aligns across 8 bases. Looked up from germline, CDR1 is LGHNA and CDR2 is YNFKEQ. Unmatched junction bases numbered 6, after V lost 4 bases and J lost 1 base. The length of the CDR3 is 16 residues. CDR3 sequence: CASSPGGGTSYNEQFF. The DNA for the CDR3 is TGTGCCAGCAGCCCCGGGGGGGGGACATCCTACAATGAGCAGTTCTTC.

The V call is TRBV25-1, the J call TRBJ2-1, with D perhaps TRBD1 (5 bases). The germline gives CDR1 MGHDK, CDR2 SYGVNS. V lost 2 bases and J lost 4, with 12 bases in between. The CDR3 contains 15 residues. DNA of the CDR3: TGTGCCAGCAGTGAAAACAGGTTCAGGTACAATGAGCAGTTCTTC. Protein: CASSENRFRYNEQFF.

CDR3 coding DNA: TGCAGCGTTGAAGCCAGGGGGAATAACTATGGCTACACCTTC. Encoded protein: CSVEARGNNYGYTF. V usage is TRBV29-1 and J usage is TRBJ1-2; 7 nucleotides line up with TRBD1. The CDR3 is made up of 14 amino acids. Germline CDR1 is SQVTM and CDR2 is ANQGSEA. V was pared by 1 base and J by 1 base, with 3 bases of the junction left unmatched.

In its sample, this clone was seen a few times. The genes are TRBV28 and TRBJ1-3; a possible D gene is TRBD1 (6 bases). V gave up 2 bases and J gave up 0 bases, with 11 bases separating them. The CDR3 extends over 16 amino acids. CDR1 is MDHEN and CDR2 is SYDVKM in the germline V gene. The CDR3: CASSLTGQYSGNTIYF. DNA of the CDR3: TGTGCCAGCAGTTTAACAGGACAGTACTCTGGAAACACCATATATTTT.